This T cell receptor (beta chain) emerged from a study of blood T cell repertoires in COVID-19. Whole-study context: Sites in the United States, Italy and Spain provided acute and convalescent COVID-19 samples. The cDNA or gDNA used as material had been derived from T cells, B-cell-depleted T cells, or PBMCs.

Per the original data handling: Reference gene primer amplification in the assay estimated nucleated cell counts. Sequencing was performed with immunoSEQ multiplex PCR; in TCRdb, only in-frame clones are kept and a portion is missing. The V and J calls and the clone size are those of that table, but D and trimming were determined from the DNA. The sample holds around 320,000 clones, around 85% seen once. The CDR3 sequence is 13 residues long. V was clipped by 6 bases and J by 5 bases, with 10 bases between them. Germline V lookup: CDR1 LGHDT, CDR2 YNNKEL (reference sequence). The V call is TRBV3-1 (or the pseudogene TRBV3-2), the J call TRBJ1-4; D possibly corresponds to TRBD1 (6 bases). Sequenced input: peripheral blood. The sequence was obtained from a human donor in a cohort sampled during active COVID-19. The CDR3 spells CASRIQGNEKLFF. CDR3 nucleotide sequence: TGTGCCAGCAGAATACAGGGAAATGAAAAACTGTTTTTT.